This T cell receptor (beta chain) derives from a study of T cell changes during pregnancy in multiple sclerosis. V lost 2 bases and J lost 8; bases outside the gene matches: 11. CDR3 length equals 16 residues. Germline V gives CDR1 MNHEY, CDR2 SMNVEV (reference sequence). Produced via immunoSEQ multiplex PCR; TCRdb's table is partial and in-frame only. The sample lists about 13,000 clones; roughly nine tenths were seen once. The receptor's source is a female donor in good health, enrolled as a control in a pregnancy study. J is TRBJ1-2 and V is TRBV27; 10 bases line up with TRBD1. The source was CD8+ T cells from peripheral blood mononuclear cells, collected after pregnancy. This chain's CDR3 is CASSLTTRQGAGGYTF. CDR3 coding DNA: TGTGCCAGCAGTTTAACTACCCGACAGGGGGCGGGGGGCTACACCTTC.